Listed here is a single TCR beta chain. Its antigen is as yet unknown. This table comes from immunoSEQ multiplex PCR, and its TCRdb copy is limited to in-frame clones, with some not included. The sample lists 2.3 million or so clones, approximately 93% occurring once. These data come from a study of shared clonotypes between healthy human individuals. Study-wide results and limits: Researchers sampled blood only, noting tissue repertoires likely differ.

Per the germline V gene, CDR1 is KGHSH and CDR2 is LQKENI. The CDR3 runs to 18 residues. V shed 3 bases, J shed 1 base, and the junction held 10 bases outside the gene matches. The J gene is TRBJ1-2, the V gene TRBV18, with 11 nucleotides matching TRBD1. The TCR was taken from a man younger than 35 in good health. Some clones in this sample may be carry-over from other donors' samples. The sample taken for sequencing was naive CD4+ T cells from PBMCs. Subset defined: CD45RA+ positively selected. The CDR3 protein is CASSPIRTGGDINYGYTF. DNA of the CDR3: TGTGCCAGCTCACCCATTCGGACAGGGGGCGACATTAACTATGGCTACACCTTC. The whole variable domain, filled in from reference TRBV18 and TRBJ1-2, reads NAGVMQNPRHLVRRRGQEARLRCSPMKGHSHVYWYRQLPEEGLKFMVYLQKENIIDESGMPKERFSAEFPKEGPSILRIQQVVRGDSAAYFCASSPIRTGGDINYGYTFGSGTRLTVV.